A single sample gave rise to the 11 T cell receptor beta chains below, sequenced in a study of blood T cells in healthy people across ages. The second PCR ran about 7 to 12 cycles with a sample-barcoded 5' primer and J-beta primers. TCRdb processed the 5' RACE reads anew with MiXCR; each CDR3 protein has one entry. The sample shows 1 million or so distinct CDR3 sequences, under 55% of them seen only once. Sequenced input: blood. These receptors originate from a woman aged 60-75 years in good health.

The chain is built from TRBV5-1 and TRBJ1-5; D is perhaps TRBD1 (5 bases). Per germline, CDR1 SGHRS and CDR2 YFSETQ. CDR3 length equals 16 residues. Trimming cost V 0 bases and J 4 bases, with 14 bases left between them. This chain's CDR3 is CASSLGADSLNQPQHF. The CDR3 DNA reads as TGCGCCAGCAGCTTGGGTGCCGACAGTTTAAATCAGCCCCAGCATTTT. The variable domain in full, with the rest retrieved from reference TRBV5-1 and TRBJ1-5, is KAGVTQTPRYLIKTRGQQVTLSCSPISGHRSVSWYQQTPGQGLQFLFEYFSETQRNKGNFPGRFSGRQFSNSRSEMNVSTLELGDSALYLCASSLGADSLNQPQHFGDGTRLSIL.

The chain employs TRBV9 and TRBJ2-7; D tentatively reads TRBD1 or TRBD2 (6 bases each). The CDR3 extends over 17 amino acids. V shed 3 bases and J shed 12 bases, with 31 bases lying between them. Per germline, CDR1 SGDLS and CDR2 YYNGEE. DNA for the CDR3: TGTGCCAGCAGCGCCAAGGACAGTCGGGGGTCGGGGGAGACCCGGTACTTC. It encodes CASSAKDSRGSGETRYF.

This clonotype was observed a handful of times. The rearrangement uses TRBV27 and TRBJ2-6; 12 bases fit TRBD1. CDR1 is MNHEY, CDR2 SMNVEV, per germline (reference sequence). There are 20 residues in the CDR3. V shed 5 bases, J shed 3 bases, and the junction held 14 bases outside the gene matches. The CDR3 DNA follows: TGTGCCAGCAGTACCCTCCGAGGGGGGACAGGGGGCTTTGGGGCCAACGTCCTGACTTTC. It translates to CASSTLRGGTGGFGANVLTF.

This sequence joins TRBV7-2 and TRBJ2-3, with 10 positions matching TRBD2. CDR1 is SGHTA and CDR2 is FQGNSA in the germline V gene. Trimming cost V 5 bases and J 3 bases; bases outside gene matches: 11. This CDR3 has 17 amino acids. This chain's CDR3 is CASSTRISGGRTDTQYF. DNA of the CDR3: TGTGCCAGCAGCACACGGATTAGCGGGGGGCGAACAGATACGCAGTATTTT.

CDR3 sequence reads: CSAVAGGGTQYF. The CDR3 nucleotides are TGCAGTGCGGTGGCGGGTGGGGGTACGCAGTATTTT. V is TRBV20-1 and J is TRBJ2-3; D is perhaps TRBD1 or TRBD2 (5 bases each). CDR1 is DFQATT and CDR2 is SNEGSKA in the germline V gene (reference sequence). With 6 bases removed from V and 8 bases from J, the gap between germline ends came to 15 bases. The CDR3 is 12 amino acids.

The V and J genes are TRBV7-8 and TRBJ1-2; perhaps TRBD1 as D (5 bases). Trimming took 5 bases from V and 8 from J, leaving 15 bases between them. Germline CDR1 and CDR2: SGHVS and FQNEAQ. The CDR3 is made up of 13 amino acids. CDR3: CASSVRSGAGYTF. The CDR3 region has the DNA TGTGCCAGCAGCGTACGAAGTGGGGCCGGCTACACCTTC.

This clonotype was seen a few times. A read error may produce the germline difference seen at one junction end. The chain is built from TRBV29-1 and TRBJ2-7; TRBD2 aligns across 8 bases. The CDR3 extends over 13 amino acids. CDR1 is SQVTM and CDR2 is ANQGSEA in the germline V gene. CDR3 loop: CSVEGSGTYEQYF. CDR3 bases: TGCAGCGTCGAAGGTAGCGGGACGTACGAGCAGTACTTC.

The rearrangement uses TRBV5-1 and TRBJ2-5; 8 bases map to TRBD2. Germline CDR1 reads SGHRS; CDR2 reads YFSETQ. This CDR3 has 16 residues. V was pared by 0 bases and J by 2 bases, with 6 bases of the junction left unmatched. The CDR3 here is CASSLANGRGQETQYF. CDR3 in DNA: TGCGCCAGCAGCTTGGCCAACGGGAGGGGGCAAGAGACCCAGTACTTC.

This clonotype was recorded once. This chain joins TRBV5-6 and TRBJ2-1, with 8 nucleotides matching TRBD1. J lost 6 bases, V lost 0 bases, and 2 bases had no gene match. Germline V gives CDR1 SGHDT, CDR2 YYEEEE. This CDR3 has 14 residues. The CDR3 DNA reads TGTGCCAGCAGCTTGGGACAGGGGTTCAATGAGCAGTTCTTC. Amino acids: CASSLGQGFNEQFF.

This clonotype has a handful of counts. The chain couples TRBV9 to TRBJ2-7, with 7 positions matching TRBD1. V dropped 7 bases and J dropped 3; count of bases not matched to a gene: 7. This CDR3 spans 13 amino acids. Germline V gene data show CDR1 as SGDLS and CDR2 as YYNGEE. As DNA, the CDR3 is TGTGCCAGCGGGGGACAGATAAGCTACGAGCAGTACTTC. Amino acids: CASGGQISYEQYF.

The CDR3 DNA follows: TGCAGTGCTCGGTTCGCGGGGGGGTCGCAAGCCAAAAACATTCAGTACTTC. Translating it yields CSARFAGGSQAKNIQYF. The V call is TRBV20-1, the J call TRBJ2-4, with TRBD2 matching over 9 bases. The CDR3 loop spans 17 amino acids. The V segment lost 5 bases and the J segment 0 bases; nucleotides outside the gene matches: 11. The germline V gene has CDR1 DFQATT and CDR2 SNEGSKA (reference sequence).